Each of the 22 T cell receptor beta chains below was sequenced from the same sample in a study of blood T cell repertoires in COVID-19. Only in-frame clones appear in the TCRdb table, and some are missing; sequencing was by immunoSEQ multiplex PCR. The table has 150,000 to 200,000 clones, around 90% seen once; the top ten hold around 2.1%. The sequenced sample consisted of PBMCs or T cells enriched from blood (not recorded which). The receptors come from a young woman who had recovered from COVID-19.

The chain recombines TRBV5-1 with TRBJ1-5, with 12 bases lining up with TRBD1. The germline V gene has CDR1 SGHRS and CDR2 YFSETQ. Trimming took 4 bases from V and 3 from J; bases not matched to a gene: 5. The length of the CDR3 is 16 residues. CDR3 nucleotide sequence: TGCGCCAGCAGCCCCGGGACAGGGGGCTCCAATCAGCCCCAGCATTTT. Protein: CASSPGTGGSNQPQHF.

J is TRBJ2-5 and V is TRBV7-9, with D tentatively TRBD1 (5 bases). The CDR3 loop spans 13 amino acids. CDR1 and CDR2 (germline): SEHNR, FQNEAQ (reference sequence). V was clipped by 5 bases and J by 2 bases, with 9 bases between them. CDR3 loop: CASSVDRQETQYF. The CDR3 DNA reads TGTGCCAGCAGCGTAGACAGACAAGAGACCCAGTACTTC.

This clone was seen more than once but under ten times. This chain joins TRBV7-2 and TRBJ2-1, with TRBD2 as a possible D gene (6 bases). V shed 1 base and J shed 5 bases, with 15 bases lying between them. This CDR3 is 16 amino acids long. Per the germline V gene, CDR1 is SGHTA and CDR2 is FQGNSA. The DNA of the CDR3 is TGTGCCAGCAGCTTAGGGGGGGTCAGGACAAACAATGAGCAGTTCTTC. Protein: CASSLGGVRTNNEQFF.

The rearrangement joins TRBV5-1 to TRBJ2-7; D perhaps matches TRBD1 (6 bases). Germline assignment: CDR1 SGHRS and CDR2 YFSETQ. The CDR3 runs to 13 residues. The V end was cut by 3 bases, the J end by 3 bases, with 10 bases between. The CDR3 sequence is CASSYGQRYEQYF. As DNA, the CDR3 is TGCGCCAGCAGCTACGGACAGCGCTACGAGCAGTACTTC. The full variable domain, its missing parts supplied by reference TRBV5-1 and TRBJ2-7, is KAGVTQTPRYLIKTRGQQVTLSCSPISGHRSVSWYQQTPGQGLQFLFEYFSETQRNKGNFPGRFSGRQFSNSRSEMNVSTLELGDSALYLCASSYGQRYEQYFGPGTRLTVT.

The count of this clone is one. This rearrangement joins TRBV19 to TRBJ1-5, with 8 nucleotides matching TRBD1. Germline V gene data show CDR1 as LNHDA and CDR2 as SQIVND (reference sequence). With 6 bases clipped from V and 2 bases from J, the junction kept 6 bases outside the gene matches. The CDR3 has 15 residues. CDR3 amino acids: CASRELTGGNQPQHF. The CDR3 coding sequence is TGTGCCAGTAGGGAACTGACAGGGGGCAATCAGCCCCAGCATTTT.

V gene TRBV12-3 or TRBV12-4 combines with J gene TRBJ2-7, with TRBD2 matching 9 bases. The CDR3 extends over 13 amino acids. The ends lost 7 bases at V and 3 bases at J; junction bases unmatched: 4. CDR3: CASTISGGYEQYF. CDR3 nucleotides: TGTGCCAGCACCATTAGCGGGGGCTACGAGCAGTACTTC.

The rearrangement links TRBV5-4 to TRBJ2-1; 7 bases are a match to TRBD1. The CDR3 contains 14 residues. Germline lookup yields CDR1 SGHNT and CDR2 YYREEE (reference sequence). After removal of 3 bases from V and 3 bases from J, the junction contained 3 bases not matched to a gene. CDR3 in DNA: TGTGCCAGCAGCTGGGGGACAGACTACAATGAGCAGTTCTTC. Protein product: CASSWGTDYNEQFF.

The CDR3 protein is CASRLAGLNEQFF. The CDR3, as DNA: TGTGCCAGCCGTCTAGCGGGCCTTAATGAGCAGTTCTTC. The V gene is TRBV7-8, the J gene TRBJ2-1, with 8 bases identical to TRBD2. V shed 8 bases and J 7 bases; nucleotides not matched to a gene: 7. CDR3 length: 13 residues. Germline V gene sequence: CDR1 SGHVS, CDR2 FQNEAQ. The whole variable domain, remainder taken from reference TRBV7-8 and TRBJ2-1, is GAGVSQSPRYKVAKRGQDVALRCDPISGHVSLFWYQQALGQGPEFLTYFQNEAQLDKSGLPSDRFFAERPEGSVSTLKIQRTQQEDSAVYLCASRLAGLNEQFFGPGTRLTVL.

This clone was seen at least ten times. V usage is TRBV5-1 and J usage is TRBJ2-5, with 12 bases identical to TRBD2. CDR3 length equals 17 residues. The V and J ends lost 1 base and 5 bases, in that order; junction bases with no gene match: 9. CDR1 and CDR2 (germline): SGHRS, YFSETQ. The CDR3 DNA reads TGCGCCAGCAGCTTGACTAGCGGGGGGTCCAGTGGGGAGACCCAGTACTTC. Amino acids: CASSLTSGGSSGETQYF.

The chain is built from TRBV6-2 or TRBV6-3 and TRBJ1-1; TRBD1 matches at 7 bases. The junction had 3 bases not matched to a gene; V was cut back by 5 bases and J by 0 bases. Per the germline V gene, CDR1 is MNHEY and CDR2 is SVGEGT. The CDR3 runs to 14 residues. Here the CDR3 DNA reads TGTGCCAGCAGTCCGGACAGGATGAACACTGAAGCTTTCTTT. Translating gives CASSPDRMNTEAFF.

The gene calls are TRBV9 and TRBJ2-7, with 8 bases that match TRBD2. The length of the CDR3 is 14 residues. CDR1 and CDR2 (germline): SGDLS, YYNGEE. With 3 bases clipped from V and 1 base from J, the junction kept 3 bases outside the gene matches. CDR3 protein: CASSAVAGSYEQYF. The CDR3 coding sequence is TGTGCCAGCAGCGCCGTAGCGGGGTCCTACGAGCAGTACTTC.

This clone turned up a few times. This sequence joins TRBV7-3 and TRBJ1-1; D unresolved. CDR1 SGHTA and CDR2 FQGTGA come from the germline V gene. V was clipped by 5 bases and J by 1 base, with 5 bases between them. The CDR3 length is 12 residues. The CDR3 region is CASSHPNTEAFF. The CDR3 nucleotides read TGTGCCAGCAGCCATCCGAACACTGAAGCTTTCTTT.

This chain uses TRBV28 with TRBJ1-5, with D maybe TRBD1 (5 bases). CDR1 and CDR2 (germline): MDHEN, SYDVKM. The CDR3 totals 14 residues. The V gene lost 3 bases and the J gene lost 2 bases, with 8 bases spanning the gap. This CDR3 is CASSLGHRNQPQHF. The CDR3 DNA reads TGTGCCAGCAGTTTGGGGCACCGCAATCAGCCCCAGCATTTT.

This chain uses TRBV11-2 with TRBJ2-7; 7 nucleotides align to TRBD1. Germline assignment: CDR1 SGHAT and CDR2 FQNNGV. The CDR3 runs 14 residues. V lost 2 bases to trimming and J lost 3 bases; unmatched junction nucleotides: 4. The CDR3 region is CASSLKWDSYEQYF. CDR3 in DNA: TGTGCCAGCAGCTTAAAGTGGGACAGCTACGAGCAGTACTTC.

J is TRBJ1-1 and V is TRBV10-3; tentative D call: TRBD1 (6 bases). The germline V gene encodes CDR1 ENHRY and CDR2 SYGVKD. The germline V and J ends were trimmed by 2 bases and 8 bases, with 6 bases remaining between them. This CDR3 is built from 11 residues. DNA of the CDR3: TGTGCCATCAGTGAGACAGGGGAAGCTTTCTTT. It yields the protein CAISETGEAFF.

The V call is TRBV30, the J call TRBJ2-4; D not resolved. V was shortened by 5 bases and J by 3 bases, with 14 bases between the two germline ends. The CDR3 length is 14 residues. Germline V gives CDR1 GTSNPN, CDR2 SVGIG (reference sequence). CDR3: CAWSDLMGKNIQYF. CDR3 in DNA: TGTGCCTGGTCAGACTTGATGGGCAAAAACATTCAGTACTTC.

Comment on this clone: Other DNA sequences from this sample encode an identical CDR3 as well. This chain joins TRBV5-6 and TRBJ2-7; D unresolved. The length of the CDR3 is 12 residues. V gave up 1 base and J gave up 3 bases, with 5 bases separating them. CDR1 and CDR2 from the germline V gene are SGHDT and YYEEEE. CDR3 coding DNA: TGTGCCAGCAGCTTGATCAGCTACGAGCAGTACTTC. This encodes CASSLISYEQYF.

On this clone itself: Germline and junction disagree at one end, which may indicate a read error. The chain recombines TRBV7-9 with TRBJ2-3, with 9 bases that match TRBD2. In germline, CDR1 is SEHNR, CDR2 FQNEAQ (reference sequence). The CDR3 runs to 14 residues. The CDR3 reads CASSIAGGTDTQYF. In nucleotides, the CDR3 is TGTGCCAGCAGCATAGCGGGAGGCACAGATACGCAGTATTTT.

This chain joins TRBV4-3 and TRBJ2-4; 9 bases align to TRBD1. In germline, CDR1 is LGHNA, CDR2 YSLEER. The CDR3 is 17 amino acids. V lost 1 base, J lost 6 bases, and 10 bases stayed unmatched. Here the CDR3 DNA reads TGCGCCAGCAGCCAAGGGAGTACAGGGGGCAAAGGAAACATTCAGTACTTC. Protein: CASSQGSTGGKGNIQYF.

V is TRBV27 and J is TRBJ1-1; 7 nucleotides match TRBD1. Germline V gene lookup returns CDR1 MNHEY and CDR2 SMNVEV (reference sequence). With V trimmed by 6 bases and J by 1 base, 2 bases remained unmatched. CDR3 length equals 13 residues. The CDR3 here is CASRPGGNTEAFF. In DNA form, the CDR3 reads TGTGCCAGCAGGCCAGGGGGGAACACTGAAGCTTTCTTT.

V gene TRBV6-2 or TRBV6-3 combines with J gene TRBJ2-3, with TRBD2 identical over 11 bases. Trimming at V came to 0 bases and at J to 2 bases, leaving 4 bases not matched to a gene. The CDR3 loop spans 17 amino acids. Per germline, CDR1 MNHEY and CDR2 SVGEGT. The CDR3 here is CASSYSMGLAATDTQYF. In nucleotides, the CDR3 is TGTGCCAGCAGTTACTCGATGGGACTAGCGGCCACAGATACGCAGTATTTT.

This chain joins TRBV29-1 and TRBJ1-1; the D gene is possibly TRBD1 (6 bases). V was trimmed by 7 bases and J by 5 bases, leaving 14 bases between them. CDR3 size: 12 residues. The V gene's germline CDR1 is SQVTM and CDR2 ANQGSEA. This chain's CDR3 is CSGSSGATEAFF. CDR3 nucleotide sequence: TGCAGCGGCTCATCAGGGGCTACTGAAGCTTTCTTT.